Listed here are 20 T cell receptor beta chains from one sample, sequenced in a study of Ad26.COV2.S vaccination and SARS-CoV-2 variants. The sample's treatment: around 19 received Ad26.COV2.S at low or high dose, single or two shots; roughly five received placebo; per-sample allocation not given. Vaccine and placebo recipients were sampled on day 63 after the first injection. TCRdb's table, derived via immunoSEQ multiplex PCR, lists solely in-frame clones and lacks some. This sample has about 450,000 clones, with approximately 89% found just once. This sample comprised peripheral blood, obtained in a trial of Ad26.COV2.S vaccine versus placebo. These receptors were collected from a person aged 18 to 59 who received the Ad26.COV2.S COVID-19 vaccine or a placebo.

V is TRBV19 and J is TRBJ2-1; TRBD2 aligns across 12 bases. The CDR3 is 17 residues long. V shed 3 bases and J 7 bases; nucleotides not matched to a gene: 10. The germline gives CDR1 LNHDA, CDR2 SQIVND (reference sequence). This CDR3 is CASSIRGGLAGRNEQFF. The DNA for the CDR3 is TGTGCCAGTAGTATCCGAGGGGGACTAGCGGGCAGAAATGAGCAGTTCTTC.

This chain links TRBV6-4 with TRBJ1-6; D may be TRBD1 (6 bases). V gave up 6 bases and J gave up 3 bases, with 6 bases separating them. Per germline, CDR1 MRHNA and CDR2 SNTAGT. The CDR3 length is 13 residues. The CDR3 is CASRDSYNSPLHF. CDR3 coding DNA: TGTGCCAGCAGGGACAGCTATAATTCACCCCTCCACTTT.

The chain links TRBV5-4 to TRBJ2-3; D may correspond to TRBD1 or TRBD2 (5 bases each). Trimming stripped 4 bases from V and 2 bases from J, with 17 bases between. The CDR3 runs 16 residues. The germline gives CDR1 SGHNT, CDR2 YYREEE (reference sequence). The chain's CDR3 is CASSPARGAPTDTQYF. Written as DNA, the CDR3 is TGTGCCAGCAGCCCGGCGAGAGGGGCTCCCACAGATACGCAGTATTTT.

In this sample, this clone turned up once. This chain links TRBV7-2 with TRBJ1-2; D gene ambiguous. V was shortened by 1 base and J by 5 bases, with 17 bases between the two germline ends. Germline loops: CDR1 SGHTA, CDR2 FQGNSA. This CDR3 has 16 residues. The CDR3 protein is CASSLDVSSVGYGYTF. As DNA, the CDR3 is TGTGCCAGCAGCTTAGACGTGAGTTCGGTAGGATATGGCTACACCTTC.

CDR3 sequence: CASSRGRGYTGYTF. The CDR3, as DNA: TGTGCCAGCTCGAGGGGCAGGGGGTATACTGGCTACACCTTC. The rearrangement joins TRBV5-5 to TRBJ1-2; 7 nucleotides align to TRBD1. There are 14 residues in the CDR3. Germline V CDR1 and CDR2: SGHKS, YYEKEE (reference sequence). The ends lost 7 bases at V and 7 bases at J; junction bases unmatched: 13.

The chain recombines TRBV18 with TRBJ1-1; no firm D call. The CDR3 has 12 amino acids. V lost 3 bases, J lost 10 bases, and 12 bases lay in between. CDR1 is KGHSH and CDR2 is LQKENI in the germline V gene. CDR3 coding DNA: TGTGCCAGCTCACCCGGTGGAGATGGAGCTTTCTTT. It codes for CASSPGGDGAFF.

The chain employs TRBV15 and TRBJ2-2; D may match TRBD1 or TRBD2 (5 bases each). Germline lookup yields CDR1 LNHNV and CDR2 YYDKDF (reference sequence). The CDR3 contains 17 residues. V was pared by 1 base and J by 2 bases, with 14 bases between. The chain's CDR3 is CATSRVGEKGNTGELFF. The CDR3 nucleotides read TGTGCCACCAGCAGAGTGGGGGAGAAGGGAAACACCGGGGAGCTGTTTTTT.

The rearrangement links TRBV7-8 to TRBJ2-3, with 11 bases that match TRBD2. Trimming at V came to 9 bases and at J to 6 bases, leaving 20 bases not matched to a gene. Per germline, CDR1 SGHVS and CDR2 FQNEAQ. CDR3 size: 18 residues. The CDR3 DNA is TGTGCCAGTTCCTCGGGACTAGCGGCCGCCCCATACGCGGATACGCAGTATTTT. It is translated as CASSSGLAAAPYADTQYF.

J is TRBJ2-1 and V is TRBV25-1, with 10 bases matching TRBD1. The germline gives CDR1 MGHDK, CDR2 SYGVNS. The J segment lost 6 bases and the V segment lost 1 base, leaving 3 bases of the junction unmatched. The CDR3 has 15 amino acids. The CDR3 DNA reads TGTGCCAGCAGTGAATCCGGGGACAGGGGCAATGAGCAGTTCTTC. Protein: CASSESGDRGNEQFF.

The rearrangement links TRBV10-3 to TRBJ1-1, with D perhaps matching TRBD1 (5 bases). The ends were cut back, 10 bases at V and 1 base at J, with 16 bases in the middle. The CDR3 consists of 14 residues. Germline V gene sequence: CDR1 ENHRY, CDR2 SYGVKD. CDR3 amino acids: CATGKSGENTEAFF. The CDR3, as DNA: TGTGCCACCGGGAAGTCGGGGGAGAACACTGAAGCTTTCTTT.

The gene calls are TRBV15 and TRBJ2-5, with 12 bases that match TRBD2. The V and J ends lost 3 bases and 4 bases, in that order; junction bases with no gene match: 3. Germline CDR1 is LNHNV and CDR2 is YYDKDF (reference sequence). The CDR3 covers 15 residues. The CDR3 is CATSRTSGGAETQYF. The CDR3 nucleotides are TGTGCCACCAGCAGGACTAGCGGGGGAGCAGAGACCCAGTACTTC.

CDR3 DNA: TGTGCCAGCTCACCTACAATGGACACTGAAGCTTTCTTT. The encoded protein is CASSPTMDTEAFF. J is TRBJ1-1 and V is TRBV18; D is unclear. With 3 bases removed from V and 3 bases from J, the gap between germline ends came to 8 bases. The CDR3 is 13 amino acids. The V gene's germline CDR1 is KGHSH and CDR2 LQKENI.

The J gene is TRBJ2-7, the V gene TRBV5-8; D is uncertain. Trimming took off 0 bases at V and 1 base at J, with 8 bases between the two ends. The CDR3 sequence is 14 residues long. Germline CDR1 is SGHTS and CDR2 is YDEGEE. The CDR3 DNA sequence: TGTGCCAGCAGCTTGGGTTATCCGTCCTACGAGCAGTACTTC. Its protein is CASSLGYPSYEQYF.

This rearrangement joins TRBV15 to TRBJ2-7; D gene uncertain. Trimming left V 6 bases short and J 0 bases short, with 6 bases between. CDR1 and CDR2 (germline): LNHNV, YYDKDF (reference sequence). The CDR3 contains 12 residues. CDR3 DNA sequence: TGTGCCACCAGATCCTACTCCTACGAGCAGTACTTC. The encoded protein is CATRSYSYEQYF.

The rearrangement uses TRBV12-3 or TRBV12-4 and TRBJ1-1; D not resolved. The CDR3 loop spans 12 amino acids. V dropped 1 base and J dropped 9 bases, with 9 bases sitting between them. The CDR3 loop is CASSLGHPKAFF. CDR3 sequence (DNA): TGTGCCAGCAGTTTAGGACACCCAAAAGCTTTCTTT.

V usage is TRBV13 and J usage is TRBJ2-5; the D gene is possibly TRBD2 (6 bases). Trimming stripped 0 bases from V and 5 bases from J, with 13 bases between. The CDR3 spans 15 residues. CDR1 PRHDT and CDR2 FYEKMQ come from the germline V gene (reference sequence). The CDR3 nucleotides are TGTGCCAGCAGCTTAGGAGGAGGGGCCGGGGAGACCCAGTACTTC. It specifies CASSLGGGAGETQYF.

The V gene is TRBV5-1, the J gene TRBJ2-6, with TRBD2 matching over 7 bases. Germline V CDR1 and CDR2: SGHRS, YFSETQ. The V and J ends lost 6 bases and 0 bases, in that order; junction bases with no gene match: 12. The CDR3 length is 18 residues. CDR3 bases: TGCGCCAGCACCCTACGGGCAGCGGGGTTCTCTGGGGCCAACGTCCTGACTTTC. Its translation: CASTLRAAGFSGANVLTF.

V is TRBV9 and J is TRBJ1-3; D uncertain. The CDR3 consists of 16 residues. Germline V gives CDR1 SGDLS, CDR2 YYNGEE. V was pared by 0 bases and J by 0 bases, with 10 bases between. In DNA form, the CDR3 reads TGTGCCAGCAGCGTAGCTTCAGAAGTCTCTGGAAACACCATATATTTT. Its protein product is CASSVASEVSGNTIYF.

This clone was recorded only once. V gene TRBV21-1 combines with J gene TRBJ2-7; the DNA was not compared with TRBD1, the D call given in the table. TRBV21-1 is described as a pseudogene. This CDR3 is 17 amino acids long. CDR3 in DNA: TGTGCCAGCAGCAAATTGGGCACGTACAGGGACGTTAACGAGCAGTACTTC. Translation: CASSKLGTYRDVNEQYF.

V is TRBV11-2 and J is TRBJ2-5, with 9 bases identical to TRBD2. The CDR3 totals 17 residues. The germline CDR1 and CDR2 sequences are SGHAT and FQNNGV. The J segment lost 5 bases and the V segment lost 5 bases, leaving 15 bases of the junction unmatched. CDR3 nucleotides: TGTGCCAGCAGCCAGGCGGCGCGGGAGGGCCGCGGGGAGACCCAGTACTTC. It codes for CASSQAAREGRGETQYF.